One sample yielded the 28 T cell receptor beta chains listed below, sequenced in a study of T-cell reconstitution after alpha-beta-depleted transplantation in children. Unique molecular identifiers were used to barcode this TCRbeta library. TCRdb analysed the PCR reads with MiXCR anew, one entry per CDR3 protein. The profile shows around 600,000 distinct CDR3 sequences, 8% to 11% of them singletons. The material sequenced was PBMCs from the stem cell graft donor, taken from the stem cell graft. Receptor source: a human donor who donated a stem cell graft to a child with acute myeloid leukemia.

This clonotype was detected a few times. The chain combines TRBV29-1 with TRBJ2-7; D ambiguous. The germline V and J ends were trimmed by 6 bases and 1 base, with 13 bases remaining between them. This CDR3 has 13 residues. Germline assignment: CDR1 SQVTM and CDR2 ANQGSEA. CDR3 loop: CSVFQVPSYEQYF. The DNA of the CDR3 is TGCAGCGTCTTCCAGGTTCCTTCCTACGAGCAGTACTTC.

V is TRBV19 and J is TRBJ2-3; no clear D gene. V dropped 6 bases and J dropped 2 bases, with 9 bases sitting between them. Germline values: CDR1 LNHDA, CDR2 SQIVND (reference sequence). This CDR3 comprises 13 residues. The CDR3 DNA sequence: TGTGCCAGTAGCGAACTAACCACAGATACGCAGTATTTT. Amino acid sequence: CASSELTTDTQYF.

This sequence joins TRBV6-5 and TRBJ2-1; maybe TRBD2 (6 bases). From germline, CDR1 is MNHEY and CDR2 SVGAGI. The CDR3 is 15 residues long. The V end was cut by 4 bases, the J end by 6 bases, with 16 bases between. In DNA, the CDR3 is TGTGCCAGCAGTTTGAGACTAGATCTCTCCAATGAGCAGTTCTTC. Amino acids: CASSLRLDLSNEQFF.

This clonotype was found a few times. The chain is built from TRBV30 and TRBJ1-1; D gene ambiguous. In germline, CDR1 is GTSNPN, CDR2 SVGIG (reference sequence). The CDR3 contains 13 residues. Between the trimmed V and J ends, which lost 5 bases and 4 bases, there was a span of 14 bases. Here the CDR3 reads CAWQTGLSTEAFF. As DNA, the CDR3 is TGTGCCTGGCAGACCGGACTATCCACTGAAGCTTTCTTT. The full variable domain, its missing parts supplied by reference TRBV30 and TRBJ1-1, is SQTIHQWPATLVQPVGSPLSLECTVEGTSNPNLYWYRQAAGRGLQLLFYSVGIGQISSEVPQNLSASRPQDRQFILSSKKLLLSDSGFYLCAWQTGLSTEAFFGQGTRLTVV.

This clonotype was detected many times. The chain uses TRBV20-1 and TRBJ2-3, with D possibly being TRBD2 (6 bases). Germline values: CDR1 DFQATT, CDR2 SNEGSKA (reference sequence). The CDR3 contains 16 residues. The V gene lost 0 bases and the J gene lost 4 bases, with 17 bases spanning the gap. CDR3: CSARDVASVRSDTQYF. CDR3 nucleotide sequence: TGCAGTGCTAGAGATGTGGCTAGCGTGAGGTCAGATACGCAGTATTTT.

The table lists this clonotype with a few counts. The V call is TRBV12-3 or TRBV12-4, the J call TRBJ2-3; D tentatively fits TRBD1 or TRBD2 (5 bases each). This CDR3 is built from 14 residues. The V gene lost 5 bases and the J gene lost 1 base, with 10 bases spanning the gap. CDR3 amino acids: CASSLGRRTDTQYF. DNA of the CDR3: TGTGCCAGCAGTCTGGGACGCCGCACAGATACGCAGTATTTT.

There are many counts of this clonotype. The rearrangement links TRBV27 to TRBJ1-4; 10 positions match TRBD1. CDR1 and CDR2 from the germline V gene are MNHEY and SMNVEV (reference sequence). This CDR3 has 14 amino acids. With 6 bases clipped from V and 8 bases from J, the junction kept 6 bases outside the gene matches. In DNA, the CDR3 is TGTGCCAGCAGCCACCGGGACAGGGGAGAAAAACTGTTTTTT. This encodes CASSHRDRGEKLFF.

This clonotype has just a few counts. The V gene is TRBV29-1, the J gene TRBJ2-5, with D perhaps TRBD1 (6 bases). Per germline, CDR1 SQVTM and CDR2 ANQGSEA. The V end lost 7 bases, the J end lost 5 bases, and 17 bases lay between the germline ends. This CDR3 has 13 amino acids. The CDR3 loop is CSAHPTGLETQYF. DNA of the CDR3: TGCAGCGCCCACCCTACAGGGTTGGAGACCCAGTACTTC.

This rearrangement joins TRBV15 to TRBJ1-2; D ambiguous. The CDR3 extends over 12 amino acids. Per germline, CDR1 LNHNV and CDR2 YYDKDF (reference sequence). Trimming removed 5 bases at V and 3 bases at J, with 7 bases between. In DNA, the CDR3 is TGTGCCACCAGCCCTCAATACTATGGCTACACCTTC. Encoded protein: CATSPQYYGYTF.

This clonotype was detected ten times or more. V usage is TRBV20-1 and J usage is TRBJ2-2; D is unclear. The CDR3 has 13 residues. The germline V gene has CDR1 DFQATT and CDR2 SNEGSKA (reference sequence). The V and J ends lost 6 bases and 6 bases respectively, with 14 bases between them. The CDR3 nucleotides read TGCAGTGCCGATCCTTTATTGGCCGGGGAGCTGTTTTTT. The encoded protein is CSADPLLAGELFF.

The chain carries TRBV29-1 and TRBJ2-3, with TRBD1 matching over 10 bases. The V and J ends lost 6 bases and 1 base, in that order; junction bases with no gene match: 7. CDR1 SQVTM and CDR2 ANQGSEA come from the germline V gene. The CDR3 contains 15 residues. The CDR3 sequence: CSVLGQGGGTDTQYF. CDR3 nucleotides: TGCAGCGTGCTCGGACAGGGGGGCGGCACAGATACGCAGTATTTT.

The J gene is TRBJ2-1, the V gene TRBV6-2 or TRBV6-3, with D unclear. V shed 7 bases and J shed 4 bases, with 20 bases lying between them. The length of the CDR3 is 16 residues. Germline V lookup: CDR1 MNHEY, CDR2 SVGEGT. This CDR3 is CASTARVARLYNEQFF. As DNA, the CDR3 is TGTGCCAGCACCGCCCGGGTTGCCAGGCTGTACAATGAGCAGTTCTTC.

The rearrangement links TRBV20-1 to TRBJ2-5, with 10 bases matching TRBD2. This CDR3 spans 14 amino acids. Germline trimming cut 3 bases from V and 3 bases from J; bases unmatched to any gene: 4. Germline CDR1 is DFQATT and CDR2 is SNEGSKA (reference sequence). For the CDR3, the DNA is TGCAGTGCTAGTCCCAGCGGGAGGGAAGAGACCCAGTACTTC. Its translation: CSASPSGREETQYF.

This clonotype occurred many times. This sequence joins TRBV7-2 and TRBJ2-5, with D hard to call. Trimming removed 2 bases from V and 2 bases from J, with 6 bases in between. Germline V CDR1 and CDR2: SGHTA, FQGNSA. The CDR3 loop spans 13 amino acids. The chain's CDR3 is CASSLMRQETQYF. The CDR3 bases are TGTGCCAGCAGCTTAATGCGTCAAGAGACCCAGTACTTC.

This clonotype came up many times. The J gene is TRBJ2-3, the V gene TRBV7-2; 11 bases line up with TRBD2. V dropped 8 bases and J dropped 0; count of bases not matched to a gene: 7. The CDR3 length is 16 residues. CDR1 SGHTA and CDR2 FQGNSA come from the germline V gene. CDR3: CASGRLAGSSTDTQYF. The CDR3 DNA is TGTGCCAGCGGGAGACTAGCGGGGTCTAGCACAGATACGCAGTATTTT.

This clonotype was picked up many times. The V call is TRBV7-2, the J call TRBJ1-2; maybe TRBD1 (5 bases). Germline CDR1 reads SGHTA; CDR2 reads FQGNSA. This CDR3 comprises 13 residues. V gave up 4 bases and J gave up 7 bases, with 13 bases separating them. The CDR3 region has the DNA TGTGCCAGCAGCTCAACTACGGGGCGTGGCTACACCTTC. Encoded protein: CASSSTTGRGYTF.

This clonotype was seen more than once but under ten times. This chain uses TRBV2 with TRBJ2-1; D ambiguous. CDR1 is SNHLY and CDR2 is FYNNEI in the germline V gene. The CDR3 has 13 amino acids. V gave up 2 bases and J gave up 8 bases, with 10 bases separating them. DNA for the CDR3: TGTGCCAGCAGTGAAAAGGTTGGGGATGAGCAGTTCTTC. Its translation: CASSEKVGDEQFF.

This sequence joins TRBV7-2 and TRBJ2-7, with a possible D match to TRBD2 (5 bases). This CDR3 is 15 amino acids long. The germline CDR1 and CDR2 sequences are SGHTA and FQGNSA. V was trimmed by 3 bases and J by 7 bases, leaving 19 bases between them. CDR3 sequence reads: CASSFDLRTLREQYF. DNA for the CDR3: TGTGCCAGCAGCTTTGACCTTCGGACTCTGAGGGAGCAGTACTTC.

This clonotype was observed many times. This rearrangement joins TRBV29-1 to TRBJ2-7; no firm D call. Germline V gene data show CDR1 as SQVTM and CDR2 as ANQGSEA. V shed 4 bases and J shed 1 base, with 8 bases lying between them. CDR3 length equals 12 residues. CDR3 region: CSVGPASYEQYF. CDR3 bases: TGCAGCGTTGGTCCAGCATCCTACGAGCAGTACTTC.

Many counts were recorded for this clonotype. This chain links TRBV7-2 with TRBJ2-1, with D hard to call. The germline V and J ends were trimmed by 2 bases and 2 bases, with 13 bases remaining between them. CDR3 length equals 16 residues. Germline assignment: CDR1 SGHTA and CDR2 FQGNSA. The chain's CDR3 is CASSLSGANPYNEQFF. The CDR3 DNA sequence: TGTGCCAGCAGCTTATCTGGAGCCAATCCCTACAATGAGCAGTTCTTC.

The table lists this clonotype with many counts. V usage is TRBV20-1 and J usage is TRBJ2-3; 10 nucleotides agree with TRBD2. V shed 2 bases and J 4 bases; nucleotides not matched to a gene: 0. CDR1 is DFQATT, CDR2 SNEGSKA, per germline (reference sequence). The CDR3 extends over 13 amino acids. CDR3 nucleotides: TGCAGTGCTAGACTAGCGGGAGCAGATACGCAGTATTTT. Protein: CSARLAGADTQYF.

This clonotype came up many times. The genes are TRBV21-1 and TRBJ2-1; TRBD1 reflects the table's D call only, with no check against the DNA. TRBV21-1 represents a pseudogene. The CDR3 is 18 amino acids. The CDR3 region has the DNA TGTGCCAGCAGCAACGCCGGGAACCCACACAGCTCCTACAATGAGCAGTTCTTC. It encodes CASSNAGNPHSSYNEQFF.

This clonotype showed up many times. The chain has TRBV29-1 and TRBJ2-1, with TRBD1 identical over 8 bases. Germline CDR1 and CDR2: SQVTM and ANQGSEA. This CDR3 is 12 amino acids long. J gave up 10 bases and V 6 bases, and 8 bases lay outside the gene matches. DNA for the CDR3: TGCAGCGTCCGACAGGGGACTCGCGAGCAGTTCTTC. It encodes CSVRQGTREQFF.

There are many counts of this clonotype. The CDR3, as DNA: TGCAGTGCTACCAGGATTGGCGGAGAGGCCTACGAGCAGTACTTC. Translated: CSATRIGGEAYEQYF. The V call is TRBV20-1, the J call TRBJ2-7, with D unresolved. CDR3 length equals 15 residues. Deletions cut 4 bases from V and 2 bases from J, with 18 bases between. Germline CDR1 DFQATT, CDR2 SNEGSKA (reference sequence).

The V and J genes are TRBV6-2 or TRBV6-3 and TRBJ2-7, with D perhaps TRBD1 or TRBD2 (6 bases each). Trimming took 2 bases from V and 2 from J, leaving 10 bases between them. CDR3 length: 14 amino acids. Germline loops: CDR1 MNHEY, CDR2 SVGEGT. The CDR3 sequence: CASSYERGPYEQYF. The CDR3 coding sequence is TGTGCCAGCAGTTACGAACGGGGGCCCTACGAGCAGTACTTC.

The chain carries TRBV5-6 and TRBJ2-2, with D tentatively TRBD2 (7 bases). This CDR3 comprises 16 residues. Trimming pared 0 bases from V and 5 bases from J, leaving 14 bases between. CDR1 SGHDT and CDR2 YYEEEE come from the germline V gene. CDR3 nucleotide sequence: TGTGCCAGCAGCTTGGAGGGGGGGCGTAGGACCGGGGAGCTGTTTTTT. It is translated as CASSLEGGRRTGELFF.

This clonotype was counted a few times. V is TRBV4-2 and J is TRBJ2-5; D might be TRBD2 (5 bases). With 2 bases removed from V and 2 bases from J, the gap between germline ends came to 15 bases. Germline loops: CDR1 LGHNA, CDR2 YNFKEQ. The CDR3 has 16 amino acids. The CDR3 bases are TGTGCCAGCAGCCAATCCGGACTCGCCGGGCAAGAGACCCAGTACTTC. It translates to CASSQSGLAGQETQYF.

This clonotype was counted many times. The rearrangement uses TRBV6-2 or TRBV6-3 and TRBJ2-1, with a possible D match to TRBD2 (6 bases). Trimming removed 2 bases from V and 2 bases from J, with 16 bases in between. CDR1 MNHEY and CDR2 SVGEGT come from the germline V gene. The length of the CDR3 is 17 residues. The CDR3 nucleotides are TGTGCCAGCAGTTACGGTCTAGCGAGGACGACCTACAATGAGCAGTTCTTC. Amino acid sequence: CASSYGLARTTYNEQFF.